This T cell receptor beta chain was observed in a study of T cell repertoires in cytomegalovirus infection. Study-level information: CMV infection together with matching HLA type was indicated by public TCR beta signatures.

The sample holds a few counts of this clonotype. Antigen: not known. V was cut by 3 bases and J by 6 bases, with 11 bases left in between. CDR1 and CDR2 from the germline V gene are LNHDA and SQIVND (reference sequence). This CDR3 region has 13 residues. Regarding the study as a whole: What dominated the ex vivo response were HLA-C-restricted CMV-specific TCR beta clonotypes.

TCRdb reprocessed the reads with MiXCR, giving one entry per CDR3 protein. The sample records roughly 920,000 distinct CDR3 sequences, roughly a third being singletons. The sample here was cultured CD8+ T cells from PBMCs, taken from culture after CMV antigen stimulation. This receptor was identified in a human donor in good health (CMV status not recorded). Some clones in this sample may be carry-over from other donors' samples. The rearrangement uses TRBV19 and TRBJ1-1; no clear D gene. The CDR3 DNA is TGTGCCAGTAGTATTTGGGGAAGCGCTGAAGCTTTCTTT. This sequence encodes CASSIWGSAEAFF.